This T cell receptor beta chain was found in a study of tumor and adjacent non-tumor tissue in lung cancer. For the study at large: On average, productive TCRbeta reads reached 4 million to 5 million per sample. General study findings and limits: Tumor tissue had significantly higher TCR diversity than normal lung. Normal lung showed higher cumulative top 100 clone frequency than tumor.

About this clonotype itself: Its specificity is unknown.

A modified ARM-PCR protocol with three rounds of nested PCR amplified TCRbeta. TCRdb reprocessed the multiplex PCR reads with MiXCR, giving one entry per CDR3 protein. Among 44,000 or so distinct CDR3 sequences listed, approximately 60% were seen once. The template was RNA from unsorted bulk tissue. Distant lung tissue was collected more than 3 cm away from the tumor edge. Trimming removed 7 bases from V and 6 bases from J, with 16 bases in between. CDR1 and CDR2 (germline): MNHNY, SVGAGI (reference sequence). CDR3 length: 14 amino acids. The clonotype originates from a woman in her thirties or forties with non-small cell lung cancer. V and J are TRBV6-6 and TRBJ2-4, with D tentatively TRBD2 (6 bases). Material: distant non-tumor lung tissue. The CDR3 here is CASKHRDGGNIQYF. The CDR3 DNA follows: TGTGCCAGCAAACATCGGGACGGGGGAAACATTCAGTACTTC.